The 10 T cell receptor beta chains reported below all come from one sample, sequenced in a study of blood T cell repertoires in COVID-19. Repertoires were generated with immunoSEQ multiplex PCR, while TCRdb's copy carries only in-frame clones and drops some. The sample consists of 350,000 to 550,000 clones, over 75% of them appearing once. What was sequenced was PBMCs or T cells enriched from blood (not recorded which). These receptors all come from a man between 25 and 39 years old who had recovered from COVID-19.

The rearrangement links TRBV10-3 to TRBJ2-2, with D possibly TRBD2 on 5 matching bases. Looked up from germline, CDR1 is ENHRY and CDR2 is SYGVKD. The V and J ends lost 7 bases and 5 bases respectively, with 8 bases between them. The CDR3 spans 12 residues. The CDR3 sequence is CAITPGTGELFF. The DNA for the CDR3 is TGTGCCATCACCCCGGGGACCGGGGAGCTGTTTTTT.

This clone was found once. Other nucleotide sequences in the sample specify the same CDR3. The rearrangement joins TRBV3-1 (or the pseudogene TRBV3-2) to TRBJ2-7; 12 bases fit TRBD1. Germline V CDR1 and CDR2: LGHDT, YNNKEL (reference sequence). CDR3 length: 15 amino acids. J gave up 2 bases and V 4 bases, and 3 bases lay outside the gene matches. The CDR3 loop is CASSPRDRGPYEQYF. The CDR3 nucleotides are TGTGCCAGCAGCCCCCGGGACAGGGGGCCCTACGAGCAGTACTTC.

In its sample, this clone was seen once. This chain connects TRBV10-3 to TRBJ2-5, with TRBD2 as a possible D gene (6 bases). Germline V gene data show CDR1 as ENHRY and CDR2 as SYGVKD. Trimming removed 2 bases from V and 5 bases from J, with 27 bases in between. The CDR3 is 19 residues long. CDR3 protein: CAISETWQGRTPTRETQYF. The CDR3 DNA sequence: TGTGCCATCAGTGAGACGTGGCAAGGGAGGACCCCAACGAGGGAGACCCAGTACTTC.

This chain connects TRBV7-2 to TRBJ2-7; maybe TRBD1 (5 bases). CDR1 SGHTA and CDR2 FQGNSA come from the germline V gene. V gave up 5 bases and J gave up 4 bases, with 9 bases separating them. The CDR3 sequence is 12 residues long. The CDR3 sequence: CASSDQGYEQYF. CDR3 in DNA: TGTGCCAGCAGCGACCAGGGTTACGAGCAGTACTTC. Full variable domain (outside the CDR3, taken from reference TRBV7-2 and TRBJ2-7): GAGVSQSPSNKVTEKGKDVELRCDPISGHTALYWYRQSLGQGLEFLIYFQGNSAPDKSGLPSDRFSAERTGGSVSTLTIQRTQQEDSAVYLCASSDQGYEQYFGPGTRLTVT.

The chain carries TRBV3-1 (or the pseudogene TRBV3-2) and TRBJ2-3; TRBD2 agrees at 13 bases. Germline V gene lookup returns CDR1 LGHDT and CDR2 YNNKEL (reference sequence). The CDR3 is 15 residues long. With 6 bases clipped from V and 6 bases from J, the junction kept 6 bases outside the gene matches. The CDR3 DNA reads TGTGCCAGCAGTCGGACTAGCGGGAGTCTCGATACGCAGTATTTT. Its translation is CASSRTSGSLDTQYF.

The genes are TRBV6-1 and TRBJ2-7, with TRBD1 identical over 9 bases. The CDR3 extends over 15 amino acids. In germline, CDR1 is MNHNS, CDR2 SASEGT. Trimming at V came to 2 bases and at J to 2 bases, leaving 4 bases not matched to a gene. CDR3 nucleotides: TGTGCCAGCAGTGAACCTAGGACAGGGGCCTACGAGCAGTACTTC. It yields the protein CASSEPRTGAYEQYF.

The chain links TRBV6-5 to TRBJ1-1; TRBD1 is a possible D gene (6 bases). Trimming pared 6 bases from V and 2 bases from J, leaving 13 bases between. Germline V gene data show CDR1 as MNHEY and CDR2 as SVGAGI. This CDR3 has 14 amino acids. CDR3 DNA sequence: TGTGCCAGCAGGCCCCTGACAGGAAACACTGAAGCTTTCTTT. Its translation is CASRPLTGNTEAFF.

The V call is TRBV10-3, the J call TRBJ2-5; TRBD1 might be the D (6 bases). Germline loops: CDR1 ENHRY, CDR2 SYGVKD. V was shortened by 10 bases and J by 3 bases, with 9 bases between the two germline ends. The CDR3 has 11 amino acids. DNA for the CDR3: TGTGCCAAAAGGACAGAAGAGACCCAGTACTTC. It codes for CAKRTEETQYF.

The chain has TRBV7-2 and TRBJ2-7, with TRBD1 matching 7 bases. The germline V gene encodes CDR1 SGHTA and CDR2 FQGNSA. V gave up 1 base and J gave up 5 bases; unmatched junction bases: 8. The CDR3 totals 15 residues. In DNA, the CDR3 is TGTGCCAGCAGCTTAGGGCAGGGGGTCAAAGACGAGCAGTACTTC. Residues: CASSLGQGVKDEQYF.

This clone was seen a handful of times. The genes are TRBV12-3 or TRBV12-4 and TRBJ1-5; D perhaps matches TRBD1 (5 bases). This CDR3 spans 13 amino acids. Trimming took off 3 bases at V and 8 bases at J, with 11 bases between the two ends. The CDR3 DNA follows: TGTGCCAGCAGTTTCGGGGGGTTAAAGCCCCAGCATTTT. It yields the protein CASSFGGLKPQHF.